This TCR beta chain was obtained from a study of blood T cell repertoires in COVID-19. For the study at large: Sites across the United States, Italy and Spain contributed samples from acute and convalescent COVID-19. T cells, B-cell-depleted T cells, or PBMCs supplied cDNA or gDNA.

Clones were read by immunoSEQ multiplex PCR, and TCRdb kept only the in-frame ones, dropping some. The table records approximately 220,000 clones, about four fifths of them present only once. This CDR3 is 12 amino acids long. J lost 3 bases, V lost 8 bases, and 3 bases had no gene match. Looked up from germline, CDR1 is LGHNT and CDR2 is FRNRAP. The study recruited people aged roughly 18 to 89 years across some 23 US areas. Cohorts were based on clinical histories the participants reported. This clone showed up just a few times. The clonotype comes from a woman between 40 and 50 years old who had been exposed to COVID-19. The chain couples TRBV12-5 to TRBJ2-7; 8 nucleotides align to TRBD1. The sequenced sample consisted of PBMCs or T cells enriched from blood (not recorded which). The chain's CDR3 is CASSTGGYEQYF. CDR3 bases: TGTGCTAGTTCCACAGGGGGCTACGAGCAGTACTTC.